This TCR beta chain was found in a study of human T cells and chemical hapten exposure. Study-level results: TCRs above 1 in 1000 frequency stayed constant with DPC sensitization. Expanded TCR sets contained significantly more large CDR3 similarity clusters than controls.

Each cDNA molecule in the library carried unique molecular identifiers. TCRdb re-called the RACE reads through MiXCR, storing one row per CDR3 protein. The repertoire holds 84,000 or so distinct CDR3 sequences, 10% seen once, with roughly 2.5% in the top ten. The CDR3 contains 13 residues. V was pared by 3 bases and J by 5 bases, with 13 bases between. CDR1 and CDR2 from the germline V gene are GTSNPN and SVGIG (reference sequence). The time point here: patch test 2, 6 weeks after DPC sensitization. The treatment here: therapeutic diphenylcyclopropenone sensitization with weekly scalp DPC. There are many counts of this clonotype. Its antigen remains unknown.

Sequences were derived from whole blood, sampled in connection with sensitization to the hapten diphenylcyclopropenone (DPC). The rearrangement joins TRBV30 to TRBJ1-2; D unclear. The TCR comes from a woman between 25 and 40 years old with alopecia areata. Some clones in this sample may be carry-over from other donors' samples. The CDR3 DNA reads TGTGCCTGGAGCGTACAGAGTTTTTATGGCTACACCTTC. This encodes CAWSVQSFYGYTF.